This T cell receptor beta chain was recorded in a study of spatial heterogeneity in lung cancer. For the study at large: Among detected sequences, beta-chain ones consistently exceeded alpha-chain ones in number. Tumor-region TCR transcript counts correlated strongly with a T cell module score from matched bulk RNA-seq.

The V end lost 5 bases, the J end lost 10 bases, and 15 bases lay between the germline ends. The CDR3 is 13 residues long. CDR1 SGHTA and CDR2 FQGNSA come from the germline V gene. At least ten counts were recorded for this clonotype. Its target is unknown. Time point meaning: sample taken at primary tumor resection. Findings and limits, study-wide: Expanded intratumoral alpha and beta TCR counts tracked tumor mutation counts.

One entry per CDR3 protein results from TCRdb running MiXCR on the 5' RACE reads. The data hold about 11,000 distinct CDR3 sequences, with approximately 12% observed a single time. The material sequenced was lung tumor tissue, taken at surgery. This clonotype was obtained from a male donor with early-stage non-small cell lung cancer. V is TRBV7-2 and J is TRBJ2-1; D remains ambiguous. The CDR3 region has the DNA TGTGCCAGCAGCCCCCGTTTTACCCCCGAGCAGTTCTTC. Protein: CASSPRFTPEQFF.